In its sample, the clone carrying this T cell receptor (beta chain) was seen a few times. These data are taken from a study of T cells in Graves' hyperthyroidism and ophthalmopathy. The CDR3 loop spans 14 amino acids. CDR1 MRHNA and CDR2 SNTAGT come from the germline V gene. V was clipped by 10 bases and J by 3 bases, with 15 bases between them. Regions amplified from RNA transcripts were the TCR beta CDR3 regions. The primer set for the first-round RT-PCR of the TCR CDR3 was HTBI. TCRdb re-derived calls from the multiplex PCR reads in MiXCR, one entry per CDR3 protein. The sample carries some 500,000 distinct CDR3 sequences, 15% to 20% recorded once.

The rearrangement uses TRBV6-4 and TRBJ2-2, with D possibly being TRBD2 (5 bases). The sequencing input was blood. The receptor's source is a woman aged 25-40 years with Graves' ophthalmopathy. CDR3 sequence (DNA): TGTGCCATCCGGGCCCCGCGGGACACCGGGGAGCTGTTTTTT. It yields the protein CAIRAPRDTGELFF.